Shown below are 10 T cell receptor beta chains from a single sample sequenced in a study of blood T cell repertoires in COVID-19. Method: immunoSEQ multiplex PCR; TCRdb's copy keeps in-frame clones and lacks some. The table lists fewer than 200,000 clones, around four fifths of them singletons. The specimen was PBMCs or T cells enriched from blood (not recorded which). Source of these receptors: a woman aged 45-59 years who had recovered from COVID-19.

The rearrangement uses TRBV19 and TRBJ1-5; TRBD1 matches 7 bases. In germline, CDR1 is LNHDA, CDR2 SQIVND (reference sequence). V trimming: 6 bases; J trimming: 4 bases; junction bases outside the gene matches: 12. The CDR3 length is 16 residues. Here the CDR3 DNA reads TGTGCCAGTAGGAGGACAGGTACTGGGGCGAATCAGCCCCAGCATTTT. Its protein is CASRRTGTGANQPQHF. The complete variable domain, with remaining parts taken from reference TRBV19 and TRBJ1-5, reads DGGITQSPKYLFRKEGQNVTLSCEQNLNHDAMYWYRQDPGQGLRLIYYSQIVNDFQKGDIAEGYSVSREKKESFPLTVTSAQKNPTAFYLCASRRTGTGANQPQHFGDGTRLSIL.

As regards this clone: The identical CDR3 is also encoded by other nucleotide sequences in the sample. The rearrangement joins TRBV24-1 to TRBJ2-3; the D gene is possibly TRBD1 (5 bases). The CDR3 totals 13 residues. Germline loops: CDR1 KGHDR, CDR2 SFDVKD. Trimming removed 5 bases from V and 1 base from J, with 6 bases in between. CDR3 in amino acids: CATSGGGTDTQYF. The CDR3 DNA reads TGTGCCACCAGTGGGGGCGGCACAGATACGCAGTATTTT.

A single count supports this clone. The chain combines TRBV7-2 with TRBJ2-5, with D uncertain. This CDR3 is built from 14 residues. Trimming took 5 bases from V and 5 from J, leaving 15 bases between them. The germline gives CDR1 SGHTA, CDR2 FQGNSA. The DNA for the CDR3 is TGTGCCAGCAGCCCTGGTCAGTATCCGGAGACCCAGTACTTC. Its protein product is CASSPGQYPETQYF.

V gene TRBV6-2 or TRBV6-3 combines with J gene TRBJ2-7; TRBD2 matches at 12 bases. The CDR3 consists of 16 residues. With V trimmed by 5 bases and J by 0 bases, 5 bases remained unmatched. Per the germline V gene, CDR1 is MNHEY and CDR2 is SVGEGT. CDR3 loop: CASSGLAGTGSYEQYF. DNA of the CDR3: TGTGCCAGCAGTGGACTAGCGGGAACAGGCTCCTACGAGCAGTACTTC.

The V call is TRBV4-1, the J call TRBJ2-1, with a weak D call TRBD2 (6 bases). The CDR3 contains 12 residues. Germline lookup yields CDR1 MGHRA and CDR2 YSYEKL. The V and J ends lost 10 bases and 11 bases respectively, with 18 bases between them. CDR3 coding DNA: TGCGCCACCGAGCGGGCCGACTCTAAGCAGTTCTTC. Residues: CATERADSKQFF.

The sample holds a few counts of this clone. This chain links TRBV28 with TRBJ1-5; D not certain. The CDR3 is 14 amino acids. Germline values: CDR1 MDHEN, CDR2 SYDVKM. V dropped 6 bases and J dropped 1 base, with 10 bases sitting between them. The CDR3 bases are TGTGCCAGCAGGATACAGCTAAGCAATCAGCCCCAGCATTTT. Translating gives CASRIQLSNQPQHF. The complete variable domain, with remaining parts taken from reference TRBV28 and TRBJ1-5, reads DVKVTQSSRYLVKRTGEKVFLECVQDMDHENMFWYRQDPGLGLRLIYFSYDVKMKEKGDIPEGYSVSREKKERFSLILESASTNQTSMYLCASRIQLSNQPQHFGDGTRLSIL.

The chain couples TRBV6-2 or TRBV6-3 to TRBJ1-2, with 9 bases that match TRBD1. CDR1 is MNHEY, CDR2 SVGEGT, per germline. The CDR3 spans 15 residues. The junction had 10 bases not matched to a gene; V was cut back by 4 bases and J by 7 bases. CDR3 in amino acids: CASSFSRDRAFGYTF. The CDR3 bases are TGTGCCAGCAGTTTTTCCCGGGACAGGGCTTTTGGCTACACCTTC.

This rearrangement joins TRBV4-1 to TRBJ1-3; no firm D call. Germline V CDR1 and CDR2: MGHRA, YSYEKL. The length of the CDR3 is 15 residues. V lost 4 bases and J lost 4, with 14 bases in between. CDR3 residues: CASSPPVSGGNTIYF. The CDR3 region has the DNA TGCGCCAGCAGCCCTCCTGTTTCTGGCGGAAACACCATATATTTT.

The J gene is TRBJ2-3, the V gene TRBV7-6; the match to TRBD2 covers 9 bases. Germline CDR1 SGHVS, CDR2 FNYEAQ. The CDR3 covers 16 residues. Losses at the gene ends were 1 base for V and 2 bases for J; bases not matched to a gene: 4. The CDR3 reads CASSLVAGVNTDTQYF. As DNA, the CDR3 is TGTGCCAGCAGCTTAGTAGCGGGAGTGAACACAGATACGCAGTATTTT.

This clone was recorded only once. CDR3 in DNA: TGCAGCGTTGAAAAGGGGGCGGGTAACACTGAAGCTTTCTTT. Its protein product is CSVEKGAGNTEAFF. The rearrangement joins TRBV29-1 to TRBJ1-1; 7 bases map to TRBD1. The trim removed 2 bases at V and 2 bases at J, leaving 5 bases unmatched. CDR1 and CDR2 (germline): SQVTM, ANQGSEA. This CDR3 has 14 amino acids.